The present TCR beta chain was sequenced within a study of neurological immune-mediated disorders (dated by TCRdb to 2018 to 2020). Study-wide context: Peripheral blood TCR-beta repertoires from HTLV-I-associated myelopathy (HAM/TSP) patients, multiple sclerosis patients and healthy controls were compared by UMI-based sequencing. The cohort comprised 65 to 75 subjects: 15 or so HAM/TSP patients, 34 multiple sclerosis patients and around 20 healthy controls. The approximately 110 TCR-beta libraries included longitudinal samples, technical triplicates and paired sorted CD4+ and CD8+ T-cell subsets alongside PBMC samples. What the study reported, not specific to this receptor: TCR clonal expansion was highest in HAM/TSP patients and lowest in MS patients, with MS patients falling below even healthy controls. Across subjects, expanded clones never shared an identical CDR3 amino acid sequence, which suggests that the TCR-beta repertoires in every group were private.

Blood bank volunteers in Maryland, USA served as the healthy controls. For the unsorted PBMC libraries, 2 million PBMCs were stored in RNAlater at -80 degrees C until RNA extraction and were used to generate the libraries. Peripheral blood was subjected to Ficoll-Hypaque density gradient centrifugation to isolate PBMCs, which were then cryopreserved in liquid nitrogen. To synthesize cDNA, template-switch 5'RACE was performed with a primer carrying a 10-nucleotide random unique molecular identifier so that each TCR transcript was tagged. Every sequencing run yielded over 180 million TCR-beta sequences covering 15-18 subjects. The RNeasy kit was used for extraction of total RNA. TCR-beta VDJ regions were amplified with primers for the TCR constant region and the 5'RACE anchor, using the KAPA Real-time Library Amplification kit. Sample indexes and Illumina adaptors were added in a first PCR, after which library yield was increased in a second PCR. After Ampure bead purification, the roughly 650 bp TCR product was size-selected on a 2% E-gel SizeSelection system. Before pooling, library quality was assessed on a Bioanalyzer, concentration was determined with Qubit, and library quantification was performed with the Kapa Library Quantification kit. An Illumina HiSeq 2500 was used to sequence the libraries paired-end at 2 x 150 bp. To increase sequence diversity, roughly 25-31% phiX was spiked into each library pool. The paper's processing steps were these. The quality-filtered reads were processed with the UMI-based MiGEC pipeline, whose error correction step removed more than 80% of the raw TCR sequences. IMGT germline references were used for alignment of VDJ genes, and clonotypes were defined by a unique CDR3 amino acid sequence together with V-J genes. Clonal expansion, Shannon diversity and CDR3 relatedness were evaluated with VDJtools (CalcPairwiseDistances, ClusterSamples), while phylogenetic trees were built in CLCbio workbench. Clones with at least 8 unique UMIs were defined as expanded, with this threshold being based on coefficient-of-variation modelling across technical triplicates. The public reads were reprocessed in TCRdb via fastp at Q25 and MiXCR, keeping in-frame beta chains. Under each unique CDR3 protein, matching rows form one entry showing the most common genes and DNA. The V and J calls and clone size are TCRdb's, not the authors'. The sample yields roughly 62,000 distinct CDR3 sequences; 9.5% to 12% were counted once. The ten largest make up 1.5% to 2% of the sample.

The germline V gene (reference sequence) yields LNHNV for CDR1 and YYDKDF for CDR2. Taken from cysteine to phenylalanine, the CDR3 has 13 residues. Only the CDR3 region is kept as DNA, spanning 39 bases read in frame from base 1. V loses 0 bases of germline sequence and J loses 5 bases, and the interval between the two ends is 7 bases. This clonotype has ten or more counts. Which antigen it targets is not known. The sample holds no much larger clone one base away, and base qualities are not on file. This TCR derives from a man aged 55 to 70 in good health. The chain links TRBV15 with TRBJ2-5; the D gene remains uncertain. The sequenced sample was PBMCs. Here the CDR3 is given as CATSREMGETQYF. The nucleotide sequence is given as TGTGCCACCAGCAGAGAAATGGGCGAGACCCAGTACTTC.